The present entry profiles one T cell receptor beta chain with its context. What it recognizes is unknown. The data originate from a study of cytomegalovirus exposure and HLA in healthy donors. Study context: The early release's HLA-typed donors yielded 80 million to 95 million unique TCRs.

13 Jbeta primers and 60 Vbeta primers were used for the PCR. Clones were sequenced by immunoSEQ multiplex PCR, and TCRdb holds only the in-frame ones, with some missing. The data hold under 300,000 clones, with about 90% observed a single time. Regarding the study as a whole: Looking again later, the authors saw that most CMV-associated TCR beta chains seemed HLA-restricted. In a later analysis, DRB1 alleles had the most associated TCRs; HLA-C alleles the fewest.

V was pared by 0 bases and J by 9 bases, with 10 bases between. The CDR3 contains 13 residues. The germline gives CDR1 SGHRS, CDR2 YFSETQ. The sample taken for sequencing was PBMCs. This TCR came from a girl aged 2 to 10 in good health and CMV-seronegative. The genes are TRBV5-1 and TRBJ2-1; weak D call: TRBD2 (6 bases). The CDR3 reads CASSLGEVPEQFF. Written as DNA, the CDR3 is TGCGCCAGCAGCTTGGGGGAGGTCCCTGAGCAGTTCTTC.